This T cell receptor (beta chain) came from a study of early stage breast cancer tumors. Study as a whole: Eight ER+/PR+/HER2- tumors were invasive ductal; a few were invasive lobular. Around 10-fold was the mean read coverage per sample.

To note about this clone: As yet, its antigen is unknown.

Per the germline V gene, CDR1 is MGHDK and CDR2 is SYGVNS. CDR3 size: 14 residues. The ends were cut back, 3 bases at V and 4 bases at J, with 12 bases in the middle. Study results and limitations: Chain pairing and CD4, CD8 or FOXP3 expression were not captured. Tumor and normal breast were distinguished via blood comparison in most of the 16 patients.

The method was immunoSEQ multiplex PCR; TCRdb's version includes in-frame clones alone and lacks a portion of them. The sample yields fewer than 35,000 clones, roughly 80% seen once. The sample consisted of breast tumor tissue. The chain couples TRBV25-1 to TRBJ1-2; D possibly corresponds to TRBD1 (6 bases). This TCR was recovered from a person aged 30-39 years with breast cancer. The CDR3 protein is CASSDMRGSYGYTF. The CDR3 coding sequence is TGTGCCAGCAGTGATATGAGGGGGAGCTATGGCTACACCTTC.